Sequencing of this T cell receptor beta chain was carried out in a study of T cell changes during pregnancy in multiple sclerosis. Sequencing was performed with immunoSEQ multiplex PCR; in TCRdb, only in-frame clones are kept and a portion is missing. There are around 57,000 clones in the sample; around 90% occur only once, and 1.3% lies in the top ten. The specimen comprised peripheral blood, sampled in the second trimester of pregnancy. The receptor's source is a female donor with multiple sclerosis, enrolled in a pregnancy study.

CDR3 amino acids: CASSLLTGRSYGYTF. CDR3 DNA: TGTGCCAGCAGCTTGTTGACAGGGCGATCCTATGGCTACACCTTC. The chain combines TRBV7-2 with TRBJ1-2; 7 positions agree with TRBD1. Germline V gene lookup returns CDR1 SGHTA and CDR2 FQGNSA. V trimming: 3 bases; J trimming: 4 bases; junction bases outside the gene matches: 8. This CDR3 region has 15 residues.